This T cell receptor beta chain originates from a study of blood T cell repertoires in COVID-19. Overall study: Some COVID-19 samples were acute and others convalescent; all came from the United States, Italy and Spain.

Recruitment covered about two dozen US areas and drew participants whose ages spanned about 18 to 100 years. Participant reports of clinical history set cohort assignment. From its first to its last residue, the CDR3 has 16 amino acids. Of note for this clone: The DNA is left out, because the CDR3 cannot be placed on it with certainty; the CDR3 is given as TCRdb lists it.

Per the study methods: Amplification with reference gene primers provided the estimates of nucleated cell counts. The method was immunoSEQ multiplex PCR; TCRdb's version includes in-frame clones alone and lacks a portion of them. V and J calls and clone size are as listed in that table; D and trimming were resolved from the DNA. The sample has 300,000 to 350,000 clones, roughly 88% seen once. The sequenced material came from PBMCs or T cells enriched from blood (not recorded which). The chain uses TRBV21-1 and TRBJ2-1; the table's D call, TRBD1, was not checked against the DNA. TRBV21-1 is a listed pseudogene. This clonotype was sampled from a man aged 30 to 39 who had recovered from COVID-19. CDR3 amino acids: CASNWATGISYNEQFF.